The 14 T cell receptor beta chains in this list originate from one sample, sequenced in a study of blood T cell repertoires in COVID-19. TCRdb's table, derived via immunoSEQ multiplex PCR, lists solely in-frame clones and lacks some. The data hold 250,000 to 350,000 clones, with 87% observed a single time. Sequencing was carried out using peripheral blood. The receptors here all came from a man aged 18 to 35 with active or convalescent COVID-19.

This chain joins TRBV5-1 and TRBJ2-2; a weak D match, TRBD1 (5 bases). Germline-derived CDR1 and CDR2 are SGHRS and YFSETQ. V lost 3 bases and J 7 bases, leaving 10 bases between the germline ends. The CDR3 totals 13 residues. The DNA for the CDR3 is TGCGCCAGCAGCTCATCAGGGATCGGGGAGCTGTTTTTT. This gives the protein CASSSSGIGELFF. Supplemented by reference TRBV5-1 and TRBJ2-2, the full variable domain reads KAGVTQTPRYLIKTRGQQVTLSCSPISGHRSVSWYQQTPGQGLQFLFEYFSETQRNKGNFPGRFSGRQFSNSRSEMNVSTLELGDSALYLCASSSSGIGELFFGEGSRLTVL.

The V gene is TRBV9, the J gene TRBJ2-3; no firm D call. The CDR3 is made up of 14 amino acids. V was pared by 0 bases and J by 2 bases, with 7 bases between. CDR1 is SGDLS and CDR2 is YYNGEE in the germline V gene. The CDR3 region is CASSVARFTDTQYF. As DNA, the CDR3 is TGTGCCAGCAGCGTAGCTAGATTCACAGATACGCAGTATTTT.

The chain carries TRBV5-1 and TRBJ1-2; the match to TRBD1 covers 7 bases. There are 14 residues in the CDR3. V lost 4 bases, J lost 2 bases, and 5 bases stayed unmatched. Looked up from germline, CDR1 is SGHRS and CDR2 is YFSETQ. Here the CDR3 DNA reads TGCGCCAGCAGCGCCGGGACAGCCAACTATGGCTACACCTTC. Translating it yields CASSAGTANYGYTF. Looking up the rest from reference TRBV5-1 and TRBJ1-2 gives the full variable domain: KAGVTQTPRYLIKTRGQQVTLSCSPISGHRSVSWYQQTPGQGLQFLFEYFSETQRNKGNFPGRFSGRQFSNSRSEMNVSTLELGDSALYLCASSAGTANYGYTFGSGTRLTVV.

This sequence joins TRBV9 and TRBJ2-3, with 9 bases fitting TRBD2. CDR3 length equals 17 residues. In germline, CDR1 is SGDLS, CDR2 YYNGEE. Germline trimming cut 0 bases from V and 6 bases from J; bases unmatched to any gene: 11. The CDR3 region has the DNA TGTGCCAGCAGCGTAGCGGGAACTAGCGGGTATAGGGATACGCAGTATTTT. Its translation is CASSVAGTSGYRDTQYF.

As regards this clone: Additional DNA sequences in this sample encode the identical CDR3. This chain connects TRBV4-1 to TRBJ2-7; 10 nucleotides match TRBD1. CDR3 length: 15 residues. Germline V CDR1 and CDR2: MGHRA, YSYEKL. V shed 1 base and J 2 bases; nucleotides not matched to a gene: 2. The CDR3 sequence: CASSQGTGGTYEQYF. CDR3 DNA sequence: TGCGCCAGCAGCCAAGGGACAGGGGGGACCTACGAGCAGTACTTC.

V is TRBV11-2 and J is TRBJ1-1; D is unclear. Trimming took off 1 base at V and 0 bases at J, with 6 bases between the two ends. The CDR3 runs to 14 residues. The V gene's germline CDR1 is SGHAT and CDR2 FQNNGV. CDR3 sequence (DNA): TGTGCCAGCAGCTTAGGGCACCTGAACACTGAAGCTTTCTTT. Encoded protein: CASSLGHLNTEAFF.

This clone was detected once. This chain joins TRBV10-3 and TRBJ1-3; D is possibly TRBD1 (6 bases). Germline V gene data show CDR1 as ENHRY and CDR2 as SYGVKD. V was clipped by 6 bases and J by 2 bases, with 14 bases between them. There are 15 residues in the CDR3. CDR3 coding DNA: TGTGCCATCAGCCGACAGGATCCAACTGGAAACACCATATATTTT. Amino acid sequence: CAISRQDPTGNTIYF.

V is TRBV27 and J is TRBJ1-2, with 7 bases lining up with TRBD1. The CDR3 loop spans 12 amino acids. CDR1 is MNHEY, CDR2 SMNVEV, per germline (reference sequence). Germline trimming cut 0 bases from V and 10 bases from J; bases unmatched to any gene: 2. Here the CDR3 reads CASSLSGTVYTF. In DNA, the CDR3 is TGTGCCAGCAGTTTATCCGGGACAGTCTACACCTTC.

The rearrangement uses TRBV6-5 and TRBJ1-1; possible D gene TRBD1, 6 bases. The CDR3 runs 15 residues. The V gene lost 8 bases and the J gene lost 5 bases, with 21 bases spanning the gap. Germline CDR1 is MNHEY and CDR2 is SVGAGI. This CDR3 reads CASDFLQGGGTEAFF. CDR3 in DNA: TGTGCCAGCGACTTTTTACAGGGAGGGGGTACTGAAGCTTTCTTT.

V is TRBV19 and J is TRBJ1-4; 7 nucleotides match TRBD1. Germline trimming cut 5 bases from V and 6 bases from J; bases unmatched to any gene: 9. Germline lookup yields CDR1 LNHDA and CDR2 SQIVND (reference sequence). The CDR3 length is 15 residues. In DNA form, the CDR3 reads TGTGCCAGTAGTCGACCGAGACAGGGATATGAAAAACTGTTTTTT. This translates into CASSRPRQGYEKLFF.

This clone was recorded once. The chain uses TRBV5-6 and TRBJ2-1; TRBD1 might be the D (5 bases). The germline CDR1 and CDR2 sequences are SGHDT and YYEEEE. Trimming pared 0 bases from V and 8 bases from J, leaving 12 bases between. The length of the CDR3 is 14 residues. CDR3: CASSLVAGWDEQFF. CDR3 bases: TGTGCCAGCAGCTTGGTGGCAGGGTGGGATGAGCAGTTCTTC. The full variable domain, with the rest looked up from reference TRBV5-6 and TRBJ2-1, is DAGVTQSPTHLIKTRGQQVTLRCSPKSGHDTVSWYQQALGQGPQFIFQYYEEEERQRGNFPDRFSGHQFPNYSSELNVNALLLGDSALYLCASSLVAGWDEQFFGPGTRLTVL.

The sample holds one count of this clone. The CDR3 nucleotides read TGTGCCAGCAGCTTCTCTAGCGGGGGTAGCACAGATACGCAGTATTTT. Amino acids: CASSFSSGGSTDTQYF. The J gene is TRBJ2-3, the V gene TRBV5-6; 10 bases align to TRBD2. CDR1 is SGHDT, CDR2 YYEEEE, per germline. The ends lost 2 bases at V and 0 bases at J; junction bases unmatched: 3. CDR3 length: 16 residues.

The table lists this clone with a count of one. The V and J genes are TRBV5-6 and TRBJ2-3; 7 bases are a match to TRBD1. The V gene end was trimmed by 4 bases and the J gene end by 6 bases; junction bases not matched to a gene: 11. The germline V gene has CDR1 SGHDT and CDR2 YYEEEE. This CDR3 has 15 amino acids. This CDR3 is CASSARTGRWDTQYF. Written as DNA, the CDR3 is TGTGCCAGCAGCGCTAGGACAGGTCGATGGGATACGCAGTATTTT.

V gene TRBV6-2 or TRBV6-3 combines with J gene TRBJ1-1; D is perhaps TRBD1 (6 bases). Germline V CDR1 and CDR2: MNHEY, SVGEGT. This CDR3 spans 17 amino acids. V was trimmed by 4 bases and J by 0 bases, leaving 18 bases between them. CDR3 nucleotide sequence: TGTGCCAGCAGTTCGGCACCCAGGACAGTTTTGAACACTGAAGCTTTCTTT. It encodes CASSSAPRTVLNTEAFF.